The present T cell receptor beta chain was sequenced within a study of blood T cells in healthy people across ages (dated by TCRdb to about 2015). For the wider study: Template switching captured roughly one uniquely barcoded TCR beta cDNA molecule per two T cells in model experiments. The donors were divided into four age groups: young (average about 16 years), middle-aged (roughly 40), aged (approximately 64) and long-lived (more than 75). Donors of different ages were randomly distributed across sequencing lanes to avoid experimental bias. The study measured age-related changes in TCR beta repertoire diversity using deep sequencing normalized with unique cDNA molecular identifiers. The study analyzed two additional independent replicas of 1 million unique cDNA reads from the same blood draw for two donors, one aged 18 to 30 and one aged 80 or older. Overall study results and their limits: Because the CMV infection status of the donors was unknown, age-related changes in expanded clonotypes may potentially have been confounded. Total diversity estimates from one million sequenced T cells were considered lower bounds and underestimates. Observed TCR beta diversity per million T cells fell roughly linearly with age, and a significant reduction was already apparent by age about 38. The long-lived group showed more naive CD4+ T cells, fewer expanded clones and increased TCR diversity than the aged group, suggesting age selection. Since profiling was done on bulk unsorted PBMCs, naive and antigen-experienced compartments could not be conclusively compared. The percentage of naive T cells measured by flow cytometry correlated strongly with observed TCR beta diversity.

The protocol used for the library was 5' RACE. Sequencing was performed on an Illumina HiSeq 2500. The second PCR ran for roughly 6 to 11 cycles and used a J-beta primer mix along with a sample-barcoded 5' primer. A template-switch 5' adaptor carrying 12 random nucleotides introduced a unique molecular identifier onto each TCR beta cDNA molecule. At least 3 million CDR3-containing paired-end reads were obtained from each sample. First-strand cDNA was synthesized from all RNA with the Mint cDNA synthesis kit, primed by a TRBC-specific oligonucleotide. All cDNA was treated with uracil-DNA glycosylase and then went through a first 18-cycle PCR with the universal primers M1SS and BC2_uni_R. The source study handled its data this way. For normalization, 1 million high-quality reads, each with a distinct molecular identifier, were randomly selected from each sample. Instead of being binned into consensus sequences, reads with shared molecular identifiers were discarded. MiTCR, run with a Q25 quality threshold and the strictest error-elimination algorithm, handled CDR3 identification, clonotype clustering and error correction. Lower-bound total TCR beta diversity was estimated with a nonparametric unseen species model using Euler transformation. Clones were called with MiXCR by TCRdb after fastp trimmed the public reads at Q25, and only in-frame beta chains were retained. Each CDR3 protein appears once, grouped with its most common genes and DNA. TCRdb's processing, not the study's, gives the V and J calls here. This sample is represented by over 600,000 distinct CDR3 sequences; about 56% of them were singletons. Around a quarter of the sample is taken by the ten largest.

Points on this clonotype: What this receptor recognizes is not known. No much larger clonotype is one base removed from it; base qualities were not supplied.

CDR1 and CDR2 were assigned from the germline V gene as MDHEN and SYDVKM. The CDR3 runs 17 residues from the cysteine to the phenylalanine. Of the read, only the CDR3 DNA is kept; its 51 bases are in frame from base 1. The donors were roughly 38 Caucasian individuals from Russia, aged roughly 6 to 100 years, who were systemically healthy. Roughly 9.5 milliliters of peripheral blood were drawn from each donor into EDTA-treated Vacutainer tubes. Ficoll-Paque density-gradient centrifugation was used to isolate PBMCs, with at least 6.5 million per sample. Trizol reagent was used to extract total RNA from the PBMCs, yielding at least 5.5 micrograms per sample. Naive CD45RAhigh/CD27high T cell percentages were measured by flow cytometry on a PBMC aliquot from every donor.

The sequence derives from a man in his forties in good health. Sequencing used blood. This chain is built from TRBV28 and TRBJ2-5, with 10 bases matching TRBD1. The DNA end is a closer match to TRBJ2-7, so the J assignment may be wrong. The encoded CDR3 is CASSQPRRDRGPYEQYF. The DNA is TGTGCCAGCAGTCAGCCGCGCCGGGACAGGGGACCCTACGAGCAGTACTTC.